The T cell receptor beta chain described here comes from a study of radiotherapy plus CTLA-4 blockade in lung cancer. The table lists this clone with a few counts. As yet, its antigen is unknown. TCRdb's copy holds only in-frame clones and misses some; the assay was immunoSEQ multiplex PCR. The sample includes some 100,000 clones, just under 80% of them seen just once. CDR1 is SGHTA and CDR2 is FQGNSA in the germline V gene. Losses at the gene ends were 6 bases for V and 1 base for J; bases not matched to a gene: 5. The CDR3 runs to 15 residues. Findings and limits, study-wide: In blood, tumor-derived TCR clones expanded after radiotherapy plus ipilimumab.

The receptor comes from a human donor with non-small cell lung cancer who had a partial response to radiotherapy plus ipilimumab. The chain couples TRBV7-2 to TRBJ1-1; 10 nucleotides line up with TRBD1. Sample: peripheral blood, taken from a patient treated with radiotherapy plus ipilimumab. The CDR3 protein is CASRRDRGANTEAFF. The CDR3 DNA reads TGTGCCAGCAGAAGGGACAGGGGAGCGAACACTGAAGCTTTCTTT.